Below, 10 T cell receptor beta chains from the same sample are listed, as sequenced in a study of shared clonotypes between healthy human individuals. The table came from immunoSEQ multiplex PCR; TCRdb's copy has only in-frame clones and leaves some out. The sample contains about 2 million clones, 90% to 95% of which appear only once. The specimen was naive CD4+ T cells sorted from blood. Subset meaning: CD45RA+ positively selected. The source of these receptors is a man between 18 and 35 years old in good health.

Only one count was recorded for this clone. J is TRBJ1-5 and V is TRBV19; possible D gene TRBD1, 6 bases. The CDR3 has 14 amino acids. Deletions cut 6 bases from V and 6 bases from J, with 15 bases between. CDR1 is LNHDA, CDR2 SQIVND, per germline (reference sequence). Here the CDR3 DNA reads TGTGCCAGTAGCCTGGGACAATCGCTTCAGCCCCAGCATTTT. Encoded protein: CASSLGQSLQPQHF.

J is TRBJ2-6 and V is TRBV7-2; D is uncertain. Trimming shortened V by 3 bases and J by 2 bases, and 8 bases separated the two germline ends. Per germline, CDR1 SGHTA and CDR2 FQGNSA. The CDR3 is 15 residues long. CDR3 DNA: TGTGCCAGCAGCTTTCCCGCCACTGGGGCCAACGTCCTGACTTTC. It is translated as CASSFPATGANVLTF.

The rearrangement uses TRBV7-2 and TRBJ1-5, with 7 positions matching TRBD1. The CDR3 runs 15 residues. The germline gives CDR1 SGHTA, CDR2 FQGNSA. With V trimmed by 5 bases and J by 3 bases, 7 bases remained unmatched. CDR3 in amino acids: CASSQTGTVNQPQHF. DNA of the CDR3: TGTGCCAGCAGCCAAACCGGGACAGTCAATCAGCCCCAGCATTTT.

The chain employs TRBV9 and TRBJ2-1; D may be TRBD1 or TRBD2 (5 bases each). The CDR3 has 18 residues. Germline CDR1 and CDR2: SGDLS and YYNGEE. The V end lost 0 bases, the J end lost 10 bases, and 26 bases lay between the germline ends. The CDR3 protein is CASSVEILGSARGREQFF. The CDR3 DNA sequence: TGTGCCAGCAGCGTAGAGATCTTAGGGTCAGCGAGGGGCCGGGAGCAGTTCTTC.

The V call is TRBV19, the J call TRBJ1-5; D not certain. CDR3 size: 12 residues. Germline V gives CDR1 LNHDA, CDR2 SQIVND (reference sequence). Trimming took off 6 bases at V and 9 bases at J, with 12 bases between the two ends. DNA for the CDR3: TGTGCCAGTAGCCCTCTGACGGGGCCCCAGCATTTT. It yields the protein CASSPLTGPQHF.

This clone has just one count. CDR3 sequence (DNA): TGTGCCAGCAGCCCATCTGGTCAGGGTAACTATGGCTACACCTTC. It encodes CASSPSGQGNYGYTF. V usage is TRBV9 and J usage is TRBJ1-2; D is possibly TRBD1 (5 bases). Germline V gene lookup returns CDR1 SGDLS and CDR2 YYNGEE. The ends were cut back, 4 bases at V and 1 base at J, with 14 bases in the middle. The CDR3 consists of 15 residues.

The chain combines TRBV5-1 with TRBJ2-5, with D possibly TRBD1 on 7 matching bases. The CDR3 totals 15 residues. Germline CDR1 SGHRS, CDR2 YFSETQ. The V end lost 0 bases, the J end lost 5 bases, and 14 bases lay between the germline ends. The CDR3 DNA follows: TGCGCCAGCAGCTTGGCGCCACAGGGGAGGGAGACCCAGTACTTC. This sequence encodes CASSLAPQGRETQYF.

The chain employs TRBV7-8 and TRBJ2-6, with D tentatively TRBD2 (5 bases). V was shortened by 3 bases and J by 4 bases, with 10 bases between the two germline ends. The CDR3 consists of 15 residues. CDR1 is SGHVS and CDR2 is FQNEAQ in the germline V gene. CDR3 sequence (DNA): TGTGCCAGCAGCTTTAGAGGGAAGGGGGCCAACGTCCTGACTTTC. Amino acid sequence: CASSFRGKGANVLTF.

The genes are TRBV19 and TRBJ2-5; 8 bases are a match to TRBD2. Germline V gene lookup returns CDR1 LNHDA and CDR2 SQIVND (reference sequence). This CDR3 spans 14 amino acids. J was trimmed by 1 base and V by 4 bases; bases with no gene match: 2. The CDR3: CASSNSGIQETQYF. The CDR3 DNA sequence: TGTGCCAGTAGTAATAGCGGGATCCAAGAGACCCAGTACTTC.

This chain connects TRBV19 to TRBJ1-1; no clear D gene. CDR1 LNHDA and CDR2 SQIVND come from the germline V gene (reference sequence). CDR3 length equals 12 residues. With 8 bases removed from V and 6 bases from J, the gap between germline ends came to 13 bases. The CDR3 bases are TGTGCCAGTCCCCTCTGGGAGGCTGAAGCTTTCTTT. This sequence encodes CASPLWEAEAFF.